This TCR beta chain is drawn from a study of shared clonotypes between healthy human individuals. The protocol was immunoSEQ multiplex PCR, while the TCRdb copy is restricted to in-frame clones and leaves out a portion. Among about 2.4 million clones listed, roughly nine tenths were seen once. Sequencing input: naive CD4+ T cells sorted from blood. This sample's subset: CD45RA+ positively selected. This TCR came from a young man in good health.

The CDR3 here is CASSPQDSYYEQYF. DNA for the CDR3: TGTGCCAGTAGTCCCCAGGACAGCTACTACGAGCAGTACTTC. V and J are TRBV19 and TRBJ2-7; tentatively, D is TRBD1 (6 bases). Trimming cost V 5 bases and J 3 bases, with 14 bases left between them. Looked up from germline, CDR1 is LNHDA and CDR2 is SQIVND (reference sequence). The CDR3 contains 14 residues. Drawing the rest from reference TRBV19 and TRBJ2-7, the complete variable domain is DGGITQSPKYLFRKEGQNVTLSCEQNLNHDAMYWYRQDPGQGLRLIYYSQIVNDFQKGDIAEGYSVSREKKESFPLTVTSAQKNPTAFYLCASSPQDSYYEQYFGPGTRLTVT.